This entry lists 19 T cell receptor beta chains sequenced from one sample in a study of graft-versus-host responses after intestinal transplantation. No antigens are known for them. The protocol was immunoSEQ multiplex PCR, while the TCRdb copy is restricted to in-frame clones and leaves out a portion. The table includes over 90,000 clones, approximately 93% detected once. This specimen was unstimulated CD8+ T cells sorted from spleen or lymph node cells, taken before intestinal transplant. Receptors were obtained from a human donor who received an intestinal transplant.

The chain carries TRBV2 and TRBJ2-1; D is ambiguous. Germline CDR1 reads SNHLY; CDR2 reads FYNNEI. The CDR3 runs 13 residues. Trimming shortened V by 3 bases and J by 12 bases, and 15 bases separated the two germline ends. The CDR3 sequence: CASSDRQTYRQFF. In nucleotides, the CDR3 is TGTGCCAGCAGTGATAGGCAGACCTATAGGCAGTTCTTC. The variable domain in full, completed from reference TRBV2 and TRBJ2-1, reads EPEVTQTPSHQVTQMGQEVILRCVPISNHLYFYWYRQILGQKVEFLVSFYNNEISEKSEIFDDQFSVERPDGSNFTLKIRSTKLEDSAMYFCASSDRQTYRQFFGPGTRLTVL.

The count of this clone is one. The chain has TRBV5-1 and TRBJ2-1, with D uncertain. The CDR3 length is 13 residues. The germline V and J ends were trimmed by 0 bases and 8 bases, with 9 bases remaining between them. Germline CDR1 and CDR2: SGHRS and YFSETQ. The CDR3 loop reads CASSLVDIDEQFF. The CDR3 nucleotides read TGCGCCAGCAGCTTGGTCGATATCGATGAGCAGTTCTTC.

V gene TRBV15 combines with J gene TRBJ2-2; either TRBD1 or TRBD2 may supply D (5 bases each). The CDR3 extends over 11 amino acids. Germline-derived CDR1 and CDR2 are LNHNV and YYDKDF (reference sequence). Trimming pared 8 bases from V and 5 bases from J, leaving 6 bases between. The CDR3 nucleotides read TGTGCCACCGGGGGTACCGGGGAGCTGTTTTTT. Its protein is CATGGTGELFF. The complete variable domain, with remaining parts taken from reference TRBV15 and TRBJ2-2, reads DAMVIQNPRYQVTQFGKPVTLSCSQTLNHNVMYWYQQKSSQAPKLLFHYYDKDFNNEADTPDNFQSRRPNTSFCFLDIRSPGLGDTAMYLCATGGTGELFFGEGSRLTVL.

The CDR3 reads CASSPSGTSGSEQYF. The CDR3 DNA sequence: TGTGCCAGCAGCCCAAGCGGGACGTCGGGCTCCGAGCAGTACTTC. The V call is TRBV7-9, the J call TRBJ2-7; TRBD2 agrees at 7 bases. The length of the CDR3 is 15 residues. Germline lookup yields CDR1 SEHNR and CDR2 FQNEAQ (reference sequence). The V gene end was trimmed by 5 bases and the J gene end by 6 bases; junction bases not matched to a gene: 13.

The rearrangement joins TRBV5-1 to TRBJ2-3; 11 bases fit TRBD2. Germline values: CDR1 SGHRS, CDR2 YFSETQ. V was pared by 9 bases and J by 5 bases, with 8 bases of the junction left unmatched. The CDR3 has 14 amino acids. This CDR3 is CAKPRGTSGDTQYF. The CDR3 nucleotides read TGCGCCAAACCTAGGGGGACTAGCGGAGATACGCAGTATTTT.

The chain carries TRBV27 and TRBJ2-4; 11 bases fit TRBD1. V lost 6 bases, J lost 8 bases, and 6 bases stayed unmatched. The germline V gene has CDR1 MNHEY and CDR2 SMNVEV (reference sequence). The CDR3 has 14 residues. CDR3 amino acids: CASSRGTGGHIQYF. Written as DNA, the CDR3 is TGTGCCAGCAGCCGGGGGACAGGGGGGCACATTCAGTACTTC.

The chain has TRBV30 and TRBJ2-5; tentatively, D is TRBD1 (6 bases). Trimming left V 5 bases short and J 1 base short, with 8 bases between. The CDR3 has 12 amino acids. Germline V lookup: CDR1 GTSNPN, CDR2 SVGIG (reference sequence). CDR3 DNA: TGTGCCTGGGGACAGAGCCAAGAGACCCAGTACTTC. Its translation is CAWGQSQETQYF.

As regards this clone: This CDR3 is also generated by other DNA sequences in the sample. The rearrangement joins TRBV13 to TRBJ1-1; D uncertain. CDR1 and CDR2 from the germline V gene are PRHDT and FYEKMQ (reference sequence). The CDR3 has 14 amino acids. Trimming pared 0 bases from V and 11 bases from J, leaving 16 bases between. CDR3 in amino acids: CASSLGNSPQRAFF. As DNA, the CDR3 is TGTGCCAGCAGCTTAGGCAACAGCCCTCAGAGGGCTTTCTTT.

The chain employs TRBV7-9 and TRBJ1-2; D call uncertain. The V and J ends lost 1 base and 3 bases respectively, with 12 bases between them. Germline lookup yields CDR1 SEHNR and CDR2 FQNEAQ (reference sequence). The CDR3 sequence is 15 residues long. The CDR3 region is CASSLGPQPHYGYTF. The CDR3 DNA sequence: TGTGCCAGCAGCTTAGGGCCGCAACCACACTATGGCTACACCTTC.

The CDR3 spells CASHSNQPQHF. As DNA, the CDR3 is TGTGCCAGCCATAGCAATCAGCCCCAGCATTTT. J is TRBJ1-5 and V is TRBV6-1; unclear D gene. The CDR3 totals 11 residues. Germline V CDR1 and CDR2: MNHNS, SASEGT. V gave up 8 bases and J gave up 0 bases, with 2 bases separating them.

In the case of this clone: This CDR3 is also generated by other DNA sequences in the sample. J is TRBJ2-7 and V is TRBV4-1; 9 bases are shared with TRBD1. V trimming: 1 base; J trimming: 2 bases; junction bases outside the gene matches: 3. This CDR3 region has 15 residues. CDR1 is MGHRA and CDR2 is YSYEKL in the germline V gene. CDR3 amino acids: CASSQGGQGPYEQYF. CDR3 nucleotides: TGCGCCAGCAGCCAAGGGGGACAGGGACCCTACGAGCAGTACTTC.

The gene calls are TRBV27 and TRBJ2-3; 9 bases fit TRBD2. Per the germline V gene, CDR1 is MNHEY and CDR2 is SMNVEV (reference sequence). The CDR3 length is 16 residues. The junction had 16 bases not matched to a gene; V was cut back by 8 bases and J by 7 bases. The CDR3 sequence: CASFPSGTSPYHTQYF. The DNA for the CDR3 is TGTGCCAGCTTTCCTTCCGGGACTAGCCCGTATCATACGCAGTATTTT.

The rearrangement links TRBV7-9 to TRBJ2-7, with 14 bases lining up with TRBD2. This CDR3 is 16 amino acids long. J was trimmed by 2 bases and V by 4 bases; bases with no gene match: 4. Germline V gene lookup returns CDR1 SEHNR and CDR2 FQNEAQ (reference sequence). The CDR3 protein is CASSSLTSGGAYEQYF. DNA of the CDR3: TGTGCCAGCAGCTCCTTGACTAGCGGGGGGGCCTACGAGCAGTACTTC.

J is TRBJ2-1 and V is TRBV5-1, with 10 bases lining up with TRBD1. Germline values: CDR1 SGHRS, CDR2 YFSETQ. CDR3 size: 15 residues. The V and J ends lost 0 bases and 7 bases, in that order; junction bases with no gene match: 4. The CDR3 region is CASSLATGGNNEQFF. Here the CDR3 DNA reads TGCGCCAGCAGCTTGGCGACAGGGGGCAATAATGAGCAGTTCTTC. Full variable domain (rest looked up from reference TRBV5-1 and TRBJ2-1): KAGVTQTPRYLIKTRGQQVTLSCSPISGHRSVSWYQQTPGQGLQFLFEYFSETQRNKGNFPGRFSGRQFSNSRSEMNVSTLELGDSALYLCASSLATGGNNEQFFGPGTRLTVL.

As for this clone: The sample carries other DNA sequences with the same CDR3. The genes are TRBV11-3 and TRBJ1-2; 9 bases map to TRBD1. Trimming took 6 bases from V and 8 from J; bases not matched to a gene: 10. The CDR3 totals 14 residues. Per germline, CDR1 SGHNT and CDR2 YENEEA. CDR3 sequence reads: CASRRFNTGGGYTF. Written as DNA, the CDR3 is TGTGCCAGCAGGAGATTCAATACAGGGGGCGGCTACACCTTC.

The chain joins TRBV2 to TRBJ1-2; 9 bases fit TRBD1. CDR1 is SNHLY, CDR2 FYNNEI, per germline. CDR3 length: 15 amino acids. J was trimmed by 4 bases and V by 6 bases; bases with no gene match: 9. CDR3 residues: CASSPRTGAGYGYTF. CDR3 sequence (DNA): TGTGCCAGCAGCCCCCGGACAGGGGCGGGCTATGGCTACACCTTC.

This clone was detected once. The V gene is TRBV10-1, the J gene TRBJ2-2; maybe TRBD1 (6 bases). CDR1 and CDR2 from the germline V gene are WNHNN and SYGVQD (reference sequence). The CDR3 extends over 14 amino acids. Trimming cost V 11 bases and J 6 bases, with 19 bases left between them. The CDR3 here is CARRKGVRSGELFF. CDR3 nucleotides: TGCGCCCGTAGAAAGGGGGTAAGATCCGGGGAGCTGTTTTTT.

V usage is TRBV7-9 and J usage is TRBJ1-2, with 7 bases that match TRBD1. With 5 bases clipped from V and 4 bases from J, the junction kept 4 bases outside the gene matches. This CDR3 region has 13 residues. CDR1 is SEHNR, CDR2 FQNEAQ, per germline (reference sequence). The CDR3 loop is CASSPGQSYGYTF. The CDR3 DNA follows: TGTGCCAGCAGCCCGGGACAGAGCTATGGCTACACCTTC.

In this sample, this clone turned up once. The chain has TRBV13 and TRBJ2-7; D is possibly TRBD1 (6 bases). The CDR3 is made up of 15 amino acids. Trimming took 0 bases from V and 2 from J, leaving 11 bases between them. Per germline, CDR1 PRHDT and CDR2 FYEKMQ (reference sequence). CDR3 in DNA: TGTGCCAGCAGCTTAGGGCAGGGGTGCGCCTACGAGCAGTACTTC. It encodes CASSLGQGCAYEQYF.